The 8 T cell receptor beta chains listed next were all sequenced from one sample in a study of shared clonotypes between healthy human individuals. TCRdb's copy holds only in-frame clones and misses some; the assay was immunoSEQ multiplex PCR. The sample records about 480,000 clones, 79% being singletons. The sample comprised PBMCs. These receptor sequences come from a woman in her thirties or forties in good health. Some clones in this sample may be carry-over from other donors' samples.

The chain couples TRBV2 to TRBJ1-5; no clear D gene. Trimming took off 3 bases at V and 0 bases at J, with 9 bases between the two ends. The CDR3 has 15 residues. Germline-derived CDR1 and CDR2 are SNHLY and FYNNEI. CDR3 in DNA: TGTGCCAGCAGTGAGGAGAGGTATAGCAATCAGCCCCAGCATTTT. Translation: CASSEERYSNQPQHF.

The gene calls are TRBV5-1 and TRBJ2-7; 12 nucleotides agree with TRBD2. Per germline, CDR1 SGHRS and CDR2 YFSETQ. CDR3 size: 15 residues. Trimming took 1 base from V and 6 from J; bases not matched to a gene: 5. CDR3 loop: CASSLPTSGGLEQYF. The CDR3 coding sequence is TGCGCCAGCAGCTTGCCGACTAGCGGGGGACTCGAGCAGTACTTC.

The chain links TRBV5-1 to TRBJ2-3; D might be TRBD1 or TRBD2, each matching 6 bases. The V end was cut by 6 bases, the J end by 6 bases, with 23 bases between. This CDR3 has 16 amino acids. CDR1 and CDR2 from the germline V gene are SGHRS and YFSETQ. CDR3 nucleotides: TGCGCCAGCACCTACCCCGAAGGGGGAGGTGGGGATACGCAGTATTTT. Translation: CASTYPEGGGGDTQYF. Full variable domain (outside the CDR3, taken from reference TRBV5-1 and TRBJ2-3): KAGVTQTPRYLIKTRGQQVTLSCSPISGHRSVSWYQQTPGQGLQFLFEYFSETQRNKGNFPGRFSGRQFSNSRSEMNVSTLELGDSALYLCASTYPEGGGGDTQYFGPGTRLTVL.

This chain connects TRBV5-1 to TRBJ2-2; D uncertain. The CDR3 extends over 16 amino acids. CDR1 is SGHRS, CDR2 YFSETQ, per germline. V was trimmed by 4 bases and J by 4 bases, leaving 17 bases between them. The CDR3 spells CASSPSLGQATGELFF. The CDR3 DNA reads TGCGCCAGCAGCCCGTCGCTTGGTCAAGCCACCGGGGAGCTGTTTTTT.

J is TRBJ2-7 and V is TRBV19, with 7 nucleotides matching TRBD2. Germline assignment: CDR1 LNHDA and CDR2 SQIVND (reference sequence). With V trimmed by 5 bases and J by 2 bases, 6 bases remained unmatched. The CDR3 is 14 amino acids. CDR3 sequence: CASSDTSATYEQYF. The CDR3 DNA sequence: TGTGCCAGTAGTGACACTAGCGCTACCTACGAGCAGTACTTC.

V is TRBV7-3 and J is TRBJ2-5; D is ambiguous. Germline CDR1 is SGHTA and CDR2 is FQGTGA. CDR3 length: 15 residues. Deletions cut 4 bases from V and 5 bases from J, with 17 bases between. Here the CDR3 DNA reads TGTGCCAGCAGCTCCAAGCCGGATCGGCCGGAGACCCAGTACTTC. This translates into CASSSKPDRPETQYF.

Many counts were recorded for this clone. The chain combines TRBV10-3 with TRBJ1-5; D is unresolved. CDR1 and CDR2 (germline): ENHRY, SYGVKD. This CDR3 has 13 residues. V was trimmed by 8 bases and J by 7 bases, leaving 15 bases between them. CDR3 loop: CAIGRAVGQPQHF. The CDR3 DNA sequence: TGTGCCATCGGGCGGGCGGTGGGACAGCCCCAGCATTTT.

This chain uses TRBV20-1 with TRBJ1-1; D remains unclear. In germline, CDR1 is DFQATT, CDR2 SNEGSKA (reference sequence). CDR3 length equals 11 residues. Trimming cost V 1 base and J 5 bases, with 5 bases left between them. The CDR3 protein is CSARVGTEAFF. The DNA for the CDR3 is TGCAGTGCTAGAGTGGGAACTGAAGCTTTCTTT.